Presented here are 11 T cell receptor beta chains from one specimen sequenced in a study of metastatic and nonmetastatic thyroid tumors. TCRdb ran MiXCR on the PCR reads. The table has under 45,000 clones, more than 25% seen once; the top ten hold approximately 9.8%. Each patient came to thyroid surgery without any prior treatment (of any kind). Material for sequencing was blood. These receptor sequences come from a male donor with papillary thyroid cancer or a benign thyroid nodule (not recorded which). Some clones in this sample may be carry-over from other donors' samples.

The genes are TRBV12-3 or TRBV12-4 and TRBJ2-3; D may be TRBD2 (6 bases). CDR3 size: 16 residues. The V end was cut by 1 base, the J end by 1 base, with 12 bases between. The CDR3 sequence: CASSLDYGTGTDTQYF. CDR3 coding DNA: TGTGCCAGCAGTTTAGATTATGGGACTGGCACAGATACGCAGTATTTT.

This clone appeared many times. J is TRBJ1-6 and V is TRBV2; the D gene is possibly TRBD1 (5 bases). Germline V lookup: CDR1 SNHLY, CDR2 FYNNEI. V was clipped by 2 bases and J by 9 bases, with 14 bases between them. The CDR3 totals 15 residues. The CDR3 nucleotides read TGTGCCAGCAGTGAAACGGGGGGAAGGGGTTCACCCCTCCACTTT. Protein: CASSETGGRGSPLHF.

The V call is TRBV28, the J call TRBJ1-5, with D perhaps TRBD1 (5 bases). Germline CDR1 MDHEN, CDR2 SYDVKM. The CDR3 spans 15 residues. Trimming pared 6 bases from V and 3 bases from J, leaving 15 bases between. CDR3 sequence reads: CASSNRRGINQPQHF. The CDR3, as DNA: TGTGCCAGCAGCAACCGTCGGGGGATCAATCAGCCCCAGCATTTT. Drawing the rest from reference TRBV28 and TRBJ1-5, the complete variable domain is DVKVTQSSRYLVKRTGEKVFLECVQDMDHENMFWYRQDPGLGLRLIYFSYDVKMKEKGDIPEGYSVSREKKERFSLILESASTNQTSMYLCASSNRRGINQPQHFGDGTRLSIL.

This clone was found many times. The V gene is TRBV30, the J gene TRBJ2-2, with D possibly matching TRBD1 (5 bases). The CDR3 runs to 12 residues. Germline values: CDR1 GTSNPN, CDR2 SVGIG (reference sequence). With 4 bases removed from V and 4 bases from J, the gap between germline ends came to 7 bases. CDR3 amino acids: CAWTDSTGELFF. DNA for the CDR3: TGTGCCTGGACTGACAGCACCGGGGAGCTGTTTTTT.

This clone was observed many times. The V call is TRBV5-1, the J call TRBJ2-3; unclear D gene. V was trimmed by 2 bases and J by 1 base, leaving 5 bases between them. Germline-derived CDR1 and CDR2 are SGHRS and YFSETQ. The CDR3 totals 13 residues. The CDR3 loop reads CASSFQGTDTQYF. CDR3 DNA: TGCGCCAGCAGCTTCCAGGGCACAGATACGCAGTATTTT.

This sequence joins TRBV12-3 or TRBV12-4 and TRBJ2-7; D is unresolved. The CDR3 is made up of 13 amino acids. V dropped 2 bases and J dropped 1 base, with 6 bases sitting between them. CDR3 amino acids: CASSLLLSYEQYF. CDR3 coding DNA: TGTGCCAGCAGTTTATTACTTTCCTACGAGCAGTACTTC.

The rearrangement links TRBV19 to TRBJ2-7; perhaps TRBD2 as D (5 bases). CDR3 length equals 11 residues. V was clipped by 5 bases and J by 6 bases, with 8 bases between them. Germline assignment: CDR1 LNHDA and CDR2 SQIVND (reference sequence). The CDR3 region is CASSSGSEQYF. The CDR3 DNA reads as TGTGCCAGTAGTTCGGGGAGCGAGCAGTACTTC.

This clone occurred once. The gene calls are TRBV20-1 and TRBJ1-4; TRBD1 is a possible D gene (5 bases). Looked up from germline, CDR1 is DFQATT and CDR2 is SNEGSKA (reference sequence). This CDR3 is built from 15 residues. V was cut by 4 bases and J by 0 bases, with 12 bases left in between. The CDR3 loop is CSATRDSATNEKLFF. Written as DNA, the CDR3 is TGCAGTGCTACCCGGGACTCTGCAACTAATGAAAAACTGTTTTTT.

At least ten counts were recorded for this clone. This chain links TRBV3-1 with TRBJ2-1, with D maybe TRBD2 (6 bases). The V and J ends lost 3 bases and 12 bases respectively, with 15 bases between them. This CDR3 contains 13 residues. Germline CDR1 reads LGHDT; CDR2 reads YNNKEL (reference sequence). The CDR3, as DNA: TGTGCCAGCAGCCAGGTACTAGCTGCGGGGCAGTTCTTC. Translated, it gives CASSQVLAAGQFF.

At least ten counts were recorded for this clone. The rearrangement uses TRBV28 and TRBJ2-1; D is perhaps TRBD1 (7 bases). Per the germline V gene, CDR1 is MDHEN and CDR2 is SYDVKM. The CDR3 loop spans 12 amino acids. V lost 3 bases and J lost 9, with 9 bases in between. The CDR3 here is CASSLEGAEQFF. The CDR3 DNA is TGTGCCAGCAGTTTGGAGGGGGCTGAGCAGTTCTTC.

This clone has more than one count but fewer than ten. This chain joins TRBV19 and TRBJ1-5; the match to TRBD1 covers 7 bases. This CDR3 is built from 15 residues. Germline assignment: CDR1 LNHDA and CDR2 SQIVND (reference sequence). J was trimmed by 4 bases and V by 5 bases; bases with no gene match: 8. The CDR3 here is CASSYQTGRNQPQHF. CDR3 DNA: TGTGCCAGTAGTTATCAGACAGGGCGGAATCAGCCCCAGCATTTT.